This T cell receptor beta chain was sequenced during a study of CD8+ T cells in alopecia areata. As for the study in general: Female C3H/HeJ mice aged roughly 7-10 weeks were given skin from C3H/HeJ graft donors, roughly 6-13 months old, that had spontaneous alopecia. Study-level points and caveats: Especially in alopecia totalis/universalis, lesional scalp showed greater clonality than normal scalp did. Normal skin's resident alphabeta T cells are also sequenced in scalp samples.

Once RNA had been extracted, it was reverse transcribed into cDNA to act as the sequencing template. The data were produced by immunoSEQ multiplex PCR, yet TCRdb's version contains in-frame clones alone and is incomplete. The sample shows approximately 300,000 clones, none of them appearing just once. With respect to this clone: Its cognate antigen is unknown. Gene labels here are mouse ones. The read terminates 4 residues ahead of where the CDR3 ends, so the germline J gene completes it.

Pooled cells of cutaneous lymph node origin were sorted on CD4, CD8alpha, NKG2D, NKG2ACE and other markers. This CDR3 contains 14 residues. Germline loops: CDR1 NNHDY, CDR2 SYVADS. Trimming at V came to 5 bases and at J to 3 bases, leaving 6 bases not matched to a gene. The sequenced material came from CD4+ T cells sorted from a lymph node. The chain carries TRBV13-3 and TRBJ2-7, with 9 positions matching TRBD2. The origin of this receptor is a C3H/HeJ mouse with alopecia areata. The strain's MHC haplotype is H2-k. The CDR3 region is CASRAGTGRYEQYF. CDR3 bases read: TGTGCCAGCAGGGCCGGGACTGGGCGCTAT.